This TCR beta chain stems from a study of blood T cell repertoires in COVID-19. As originally analysed: From reference gene primer amplification, estimates of nucleated cell counts were derived. Sequencing used immunoSEQ multiplex PCR; TCRdb keeps in-frame clones, though not all of them. Clone size and the V and J calls come from that table; the DNA yielded D and trimming. Of around 80,000 clones listed, around 89% are singletons. Unmatched junction bases numbered 10, after V lost 6 bases and J lost 1 base. The CDR3 sequence is 17 residues long. Germline assignment: CDR1 MDHEN and CDR2 SYDVKM. The TCR was taken from a man in his 60s with acute or convalescent COVID-19. Sequencing was performed on peripheral blood. The chain combines TRBV28 with TRBJ1-3; 9 bases align to TRBD1. The CDR3 nucleotides read TGTGCCAGCAGCCCCGGGACAGGGATCGAGTCTGGAAACACCATATATTTT. Its translation is CASSPGTGIESGNTIYF.